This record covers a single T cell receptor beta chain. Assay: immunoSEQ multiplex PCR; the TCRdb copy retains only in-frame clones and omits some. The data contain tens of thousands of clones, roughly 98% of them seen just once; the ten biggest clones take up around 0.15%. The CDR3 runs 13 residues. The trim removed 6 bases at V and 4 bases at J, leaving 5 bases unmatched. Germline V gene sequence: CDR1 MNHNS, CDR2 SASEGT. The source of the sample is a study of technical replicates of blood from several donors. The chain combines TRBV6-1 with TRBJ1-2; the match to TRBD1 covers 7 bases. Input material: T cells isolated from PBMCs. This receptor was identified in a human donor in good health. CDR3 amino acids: CASRGDSFYGYTF. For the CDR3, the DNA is TGTGCCAGCAGGGGGGACAGCTTCTATGGCTACACCTTC.